This entry lists 10 T cell receptor beta chains sequenced from one sample in a study of blood T cell repertoires in COVID-19. The repertoire was sequenced with immunoSEQ multiplex PCR; TCRdb's copy has only in-frame clones and lacks some. The top ten hold 6.2% of the sample, which has roughly 110,000 clones, 76% seen once. The sample taken for sequencing was peripheral blood. These receptors all stem from a man of 80 years or more with COVID-19, enrolled during active disease.

The rearrangement uses TRBV28 and TRBJ2-7; D ambiguous. The germline V and J ends were trimmed by 1 base and 0 bases, with 16 bases remaining between them. The germline V gene encodes CDR1 MDHEN and CDR2 SYDVKM. The CDR3 extends over 17 amino acids. The CDR3 DNA reads as TGTGCCAGCAGTTTATTGTCACGCTTAACATTCTCCTACGAGCAGTACTTC. Its translation is CASSLLSRLTFSYEQYF.

The gene calls are TRBV6-2 or TRBV6-3 and TRBJ1-5; 7 bases are shared with TRBD1. Looked up from germline, CDR1 is MNHEY and CDR2 is SVGEGT. The CDR3 is 17 amino acids. V dropped 6 bases and J dropped 0; count of bases not matched to a gene: 11. Here the CDR3 reads CASSPDREPYSNQPQHF. The CDR3 coding sequence is TGTGCCAGCAGCCCCGACAGGGAACCCTATAGCAATCAGCCCCAGCATTTT.

V usage is TRBV3-1 (or the pseudogene TRBV3-2) and J usage is TRBJ1-3; TRBD1 agrees at 8 bases. From germline, CDR1 is LGHDT and CDR2 YNNKEL (reference sequence). V was pared by 0 bases and J by 0 bases, with 1 base of the junction left unmatched. CDR3 size: 16 residues. The CDR3 bases are TGTGCCAGCAGCCAAGATACAGGGGGCTCTGGAAACACCATATATTTT. Translating gives CASSQDTGGSGNTIYF.

V and J are TRBV5-5 and TRBJ1-2; 7 nucleotides agree with TRBD1. The CDR3 covers 17 residues. Trimming removed 2 bases from V and 4 bases from J; junction bases left unmatched: 14. Germline V gene data show CDR1 as SGHKS and CDR2 as YYEKEE (reference sequence). The CDR3 bases are TGTGCCAGCAGCTTCACAGGGGAAGCCGCCCCCACCTATGGCTACACCTTC. Amino acids: CASSFTGEAAPTYGYTF.

This clone has only a few counts. The rearrangement uses TRBV20-1 and TRBJ1-2; 7 nucleotides agree with TRBD1. The ends lost 3 bases at V and 4 bases at J; junction bases unmatched: 11. There are 15 residues in the CDR3. Germline V lookup: CDR1 DFQATT, CDR2 SNEGSKA (reference sequence). The CDR3 region is CSASQTGQGGYGYTF. The CDR3 region has the DNA TGCAGTGCTAGTCAGACAGGGCAGGGCGGCTATGGCTACACCTTC.

A few counts support this clone. CDR3 residues: CASSLNPGQGEETQYF. CDR3 in DNA: TGCGCCAGCAGCTTGAATCCGGGACAGGGGGAGGAGACCCAGTACTTC. V and J are TRBV5-1 and TRBJ2-5, with 11 positions matching TRBD1. The ends lost 1 base at V and 5 bases at J; junction bases unmatched: 7. Germline V gene lookup returns CDR1 SGHRS and CDR2 YFSETQ. The CDR3 runs to 16 residues.

The chain employs TRBV19 and TRBJ2-7; 12 bases align to TRBD2. The CDR3 length is 17 residues. Trimming took 5 bases from V and 0 from J; bases not matched to a gene: 8. CDR1 and CDR2 from the germline V gene are LNHDA and SQIVND (reference sequence). The CDR3 DNA sequence: TGTGCCAGTAGTCCCCTAGCGGGAGGGACGGCCTCCTACGAGCAGTACTTC. This codes for CASSPLAGGTASYEQYF.

This clone was found a few times. The CDR3 DNA follows: TGTGCCAGCAGCCATCGTCTAGTTCTCACAGATACGCAGTATTTT. Amino acids: CASSHRLVLTDTQYF. The chain recombines TRBV7-9 with TRBJ2-3; no clear D gene. Trimming shortened V by 5 bases and J by 2 bases, and 14 bases separated the two germline ends. This CDR3 has 15 residues. Germline V gives CDR1 SEHNR, CDR2 FQNEAQ (reference sequence).

The chain couples TRBV7-8 to TRBJ2-1; 15 bases are a match to TRBD2. The CDR3 contains 17 residues. The V gene's germline CDR1 is SGHVS and CDR2 FQNEAQ. With V trimmed by 5 bases and J by 2 bases, 4 bases remained unmatched. CDR3 amino acids: CASSPGLAGGPYNEQFF. The DNA for the CDR3 is TGTGCCAGCAGCCCGGGACTAGCGGGAGGACCCTACAATGAGCAGTTCTTC. The full variable domain, with the rest looked up from reference TRBV7-8 and TRBJ2-1, is GAGVSQSPRYKVAKRGQDVALRCDPISGHVSLFWYQQALGQGPEFLTYFQNEAQLDKSGLPSDRFFAERPEGSVSTLKIQRTQQEDSAVYLCASSPGLAGGPYNEQFFGPGTRLTVL.

Remarks on this clone: Since a much larger clone is just one base distant, this may be a read error. Other DNA sequences in this specimen translate into the identical CDR3. The chain links TRBV4-1 to TRBJ2-2, with a tentative D call TRBD2 (6 bases). The CDR3 has 16 amino acids. The V gene's germline CDR1 is MGHRA and CDR2 YSYEKL. V lost 7 bases and J lost 3, with 18 bases in between. Written as DNA, the CDR3 is TGCGCCAGCACCTCACGGGGAGGAGGGGACACCGGGGAGCTGTTTTTT. This gives the protein CASTSRGGGDTGELFF.